This T cell receptor (beta chain) was observed in a study of OX40 agonist ivuxolimab in advanced cancers. Study overall: Patients got intravenous ivuxolimab at 0.01 to 10 mg/kg every 2 weeks. Prior anti-PD-1, anti-PD-L1 or anti-CTLA-4 therapy did not bar entry, and approximately 40% had some. Study-wide points: Expanded peripheral T-cell antigen specificity went undetermined. At 0.1 to 3.0 mg/kg and by week 6, CD4+ and CD8+ T cells in the blood had expanded clonally.

Sequencing was performed with immunoSEQ multiplex PCR; in TCRdb, only in-frame clones are kept and a portion is missing. The profile covers more than 55,000 clones, with around 86% appearing a single time and about 4.8% taken by the ten largest. This clone occurred once. Its antigen is currently unknown. This CDR3 has 17 residues. Losses at the gene ends were 4 bases for V and 2 bases for J; bases not matched to a gene: 6. In germline, CDR1 is SGHDT, CDR2 YYEEEE. The clonotype comes from an adult with an advanced solid tumor such as melanoma, head and neck, liver or kidney cancer. The gene calls are TRBV5-6 and TRBJ2-3; the match to TRBD2 covers 14 bases. Specimen: CD4+ or CD8+ T cells sorted from blood, collected in a trial of the OX40 agonist ivuxolimab. CDR3 coding DNA: TGTGCCAGCAGCCCGGGACTAGCGGGGGAGCACACAGATACGCAGTATTTT. Protein: CASSPGLAGEHTDTQYF.